Reported below is one T cell receptor (beta chain). The data were taken from a study of blood T cell repertoires in COVID-19. At the level of the study: COVID-19 samples from acute and convalescent phases originated in the United States, Italy and Spain. In each case, the material was cDNA or gDNA derived from T cells, B-cell-depleted T cells, or PBMCs.

Source study methods: The assay estimated nucleated cells by amplifying reference gene primers. Some clones are missing from TCRdb's copy, which holds only in-frame ones; the method was immunoSEQ multiplex PCR. That table supplies the V and J calls and clone size; D and trimming were determined from the DNA. The sample has 100,000 to 150,000 clones; roughly 90% are singletons. J lost 5 bases, V lost 4 bases, and 10 bases had no gene match. Per germline, CDR1 SGHAT and CDR2 FQNNGV. The CDR3 sequence is 15 residues long. This clonotype was obtained from a man aged 50-60 years with acute or convalescent COVID-19. The V call is TRBV11-2, the J call TRBJ1-2, with TRBD1 matching over 7 bases. The sample was peripheral blood. DNA for the CDR3: TGTGCCAGCAGCTCAGTCTCCAGGGGGAGGTATGGCTACACCTTC. This translates into CASSSVSRGRYGYTF.